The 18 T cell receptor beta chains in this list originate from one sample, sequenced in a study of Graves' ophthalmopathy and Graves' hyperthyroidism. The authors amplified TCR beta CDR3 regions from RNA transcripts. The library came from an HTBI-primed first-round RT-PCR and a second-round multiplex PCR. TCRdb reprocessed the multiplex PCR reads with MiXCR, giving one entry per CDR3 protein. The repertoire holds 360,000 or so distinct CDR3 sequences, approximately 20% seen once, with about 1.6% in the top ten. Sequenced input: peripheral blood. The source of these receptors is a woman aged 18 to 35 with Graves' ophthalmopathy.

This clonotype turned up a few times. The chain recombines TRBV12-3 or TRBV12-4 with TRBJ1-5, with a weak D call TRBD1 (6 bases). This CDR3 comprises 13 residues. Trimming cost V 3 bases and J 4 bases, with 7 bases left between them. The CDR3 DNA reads TGTGCCAGCAGTTTTGGACAGAATCAGCCCCAGCATTTT. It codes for CASSFGQNQPQHF.

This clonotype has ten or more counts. The CDR3 DNA reads TGTGCCAGCAGCTTAGGACTAGCGGGGGGAGATACGCAGTATTTT. Residues: CASSLGLAGGDTQYF. The genes are TRBV11-2 and TRBJ2-3; 13 bases line up with TRBD2. The V gene end was trimmed by 1 base and the J gene end by 5 bases; junction bases not matched to a gene: 0. CDR3 size: 15 residues. Germline V gene sequence: CDR1 SGHAT, CDR2 FQNNGV.

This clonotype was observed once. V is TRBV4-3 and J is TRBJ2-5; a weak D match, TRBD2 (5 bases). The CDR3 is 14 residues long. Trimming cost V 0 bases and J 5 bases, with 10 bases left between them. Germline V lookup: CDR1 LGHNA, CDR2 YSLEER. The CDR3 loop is CASSQERVSETQYF. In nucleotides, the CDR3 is TGCGCCAGCAGCCAAGAGCGGGTGTCGGAGACCCAGTACTTC.

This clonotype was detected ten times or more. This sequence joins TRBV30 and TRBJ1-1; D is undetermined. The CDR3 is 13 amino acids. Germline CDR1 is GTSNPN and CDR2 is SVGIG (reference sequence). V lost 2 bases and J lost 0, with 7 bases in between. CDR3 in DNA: TGTGCCTGGAGTAACGGCTTGAACACTGAAGCTTTCTTT. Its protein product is CAWSNGLNTEAFF.

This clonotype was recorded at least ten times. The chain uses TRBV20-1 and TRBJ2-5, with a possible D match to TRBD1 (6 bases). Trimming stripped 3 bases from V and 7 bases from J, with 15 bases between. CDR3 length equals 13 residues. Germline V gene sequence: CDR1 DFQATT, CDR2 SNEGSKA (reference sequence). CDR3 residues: CSASQGKYGTQYF. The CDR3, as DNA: TGCAGTGCTAGTCAGGGGAAATACGGGACCCAGTACTTC.

The DNA for the CDR3 is TGTGCCTGGAGGGGGTTCCCCGCCTACGAGCAGTACTTC. This encodes CAWRGFPAYEQYF. V and J are TRBV30 and TRBJ2-7; unclear D gene. V was trimmed by 3 bases and J by 2 bases, leaving 11 bases between them. Germline lookup yields CDR1 GTSNPN and CDR2 SVGIG (reference sequence). CDR3 length: 13 residues. Full variable domain (remainder filled in from reference TRBV30 and TRBJ2-7): SQTIHQWPATLVQPVGSPLSLECTVEGTSNPNLYWYRQAAGRGLQLLFYSVGIGQISSEVPQNLSASRPQDRQFILSSKKLLLSDSGFYLCAWRGFPAYEQYFGPGTRLTVT.

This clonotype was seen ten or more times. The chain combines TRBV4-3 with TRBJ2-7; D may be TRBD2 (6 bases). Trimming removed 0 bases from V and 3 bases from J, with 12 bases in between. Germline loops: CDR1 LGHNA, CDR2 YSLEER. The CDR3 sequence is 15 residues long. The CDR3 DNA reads TGCGCCAGCAGCCAAGATCCAGGAGGGAACTACGAGCAGTACTTC. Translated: CASSQDPGGNYEQYF.

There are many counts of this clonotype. In nucleotides, the CDR3 is TGTGCCAGCAGTCCGAGGGGGACGTGGATGAACACTGAAGCTTTCTTT. Translating gives CASSPRGTWMNTEAFF. The gene calls are TRBV6-5 and TRBJ1-1; tentatively, D is TRBD1 (6 bases). V gave up 5 bases and J gave up 0 bases, with 16 bases separating them. Germline-derived CDR1 and CDR2 are MNHEY and SVGAGI. This CDR3 has 16 residues.

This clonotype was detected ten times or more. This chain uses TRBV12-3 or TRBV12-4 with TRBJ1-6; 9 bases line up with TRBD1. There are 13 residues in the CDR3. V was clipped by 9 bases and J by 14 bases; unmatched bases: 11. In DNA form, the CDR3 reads TGTGCCAGTCAGACAGGGGGGAGTTTCGCCCTCCACTTT. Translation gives CASQTGGSFALHF.

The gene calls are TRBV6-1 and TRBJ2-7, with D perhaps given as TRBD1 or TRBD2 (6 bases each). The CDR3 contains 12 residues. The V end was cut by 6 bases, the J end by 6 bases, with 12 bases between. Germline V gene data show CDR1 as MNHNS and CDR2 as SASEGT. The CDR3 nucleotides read TGTGCCAGCAGAAGAAGGGGGGCCGAGCAGTACTTC. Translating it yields CASRRRGAEQYF.

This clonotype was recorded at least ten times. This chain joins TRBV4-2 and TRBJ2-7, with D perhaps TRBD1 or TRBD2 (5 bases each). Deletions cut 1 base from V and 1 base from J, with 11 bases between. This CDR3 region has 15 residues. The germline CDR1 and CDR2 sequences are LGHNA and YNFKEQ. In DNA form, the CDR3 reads TGTGCCAGCAGCCAAGCTGGGGGTTCATCCTACGAGCAGTACTTC. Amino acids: CASSQAGGSSYEQYF.

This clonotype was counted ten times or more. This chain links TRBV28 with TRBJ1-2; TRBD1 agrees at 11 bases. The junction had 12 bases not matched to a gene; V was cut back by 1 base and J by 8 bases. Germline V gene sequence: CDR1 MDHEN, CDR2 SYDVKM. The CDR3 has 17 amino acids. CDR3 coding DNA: TGTGCCAGCAGTTTATATGGCGGGACAGGGGGTTTCCGAGGCTACACCTTC. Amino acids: CASSLYGGTGGFRGYTF.

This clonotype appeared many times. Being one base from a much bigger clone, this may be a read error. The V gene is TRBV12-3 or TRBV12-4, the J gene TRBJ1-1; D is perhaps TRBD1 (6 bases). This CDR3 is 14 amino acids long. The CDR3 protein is CASSLVTGNTGAFF. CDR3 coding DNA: TGTGCCAGCAGTTTGGTTACAGGGAACACTGGAGCTTTCTTT.

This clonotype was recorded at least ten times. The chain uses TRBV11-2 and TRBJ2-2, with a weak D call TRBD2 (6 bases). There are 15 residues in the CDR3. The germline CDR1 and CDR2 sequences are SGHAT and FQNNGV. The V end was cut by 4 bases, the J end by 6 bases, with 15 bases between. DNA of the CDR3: TGTGCCAGCAGCTCTGTCCGGGGGAATCCCGGGGAGCTGTTTTTT. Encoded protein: CASSSVRGNPGELFF.

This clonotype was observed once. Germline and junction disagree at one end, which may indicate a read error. In DNA, the CDR3 is TGTGCCAGCAACCAAGATAGGTTAGCGGGAGGGAACGTGGGCCCAAACATTCAGTACTTC. This sequence encodes CASNQDRLAGGNVGPNIQYF. The rearrangement joins TRBV4-2 to TRBJ2-4, with 11 bases fitting TRBD2. This CDR3 is 20 amino acids long. Looked up from germline, CDR1 is LGHNA and CDR2 is YNFKEQ.

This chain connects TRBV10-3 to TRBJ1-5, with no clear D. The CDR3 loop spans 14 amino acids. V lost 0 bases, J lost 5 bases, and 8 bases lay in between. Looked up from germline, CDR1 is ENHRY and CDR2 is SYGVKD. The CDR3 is CAISESRVDQPQHF. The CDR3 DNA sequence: TGTGCCATCAGTGAGTCAAGGGTGGATCAGCCCCAGCATTTT.

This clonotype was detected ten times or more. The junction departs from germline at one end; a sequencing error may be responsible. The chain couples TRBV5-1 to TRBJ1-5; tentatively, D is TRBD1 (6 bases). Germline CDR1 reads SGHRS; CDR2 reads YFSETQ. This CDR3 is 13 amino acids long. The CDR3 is CASSLGGDQPQHF. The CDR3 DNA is TGTGCCAGCAGTTTAGGGGGGGATCAGCCCCAGCATTTT.

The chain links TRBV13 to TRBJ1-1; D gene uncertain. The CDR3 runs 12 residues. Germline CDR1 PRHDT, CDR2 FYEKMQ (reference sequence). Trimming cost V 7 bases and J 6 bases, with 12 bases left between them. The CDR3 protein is CASTPFGSEAFF. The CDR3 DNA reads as TGTGCCAGCACCCCGTTCGGGTCTGAAGCTTTCTTT.